This passage covers 5 T cell receptor beta chains from one sample sequenced in a study of T cell repertoires in aging, cancer and after chemotherapy. Multiplex touch-down PCR with TRB-A/B primers amplified rearranged V-D-J TRB sequences. From the multiplex PCR reads, TCRdb called clonotypes with MiXCR, one entry per CDR3 protein. The sample yields approximately 11,000 distinct CDR3 sequences, just under 30% seen once. Amplification of TCR beta used genomic DNA extracted from peripheral blood. The sample consisted of blood. These receptors all stem from a human donor in good health.

This clonotype ranks as medium-sized. The chain carries TRBV20-1 and TRBJ1-2; D ambiguous. The CDR3 covers 14 residues. Germline V gene sequence: CDR1 DFQATT, CDR2 SNEGSKA (reference sequence). Trimming cost V 0 bases and J 4 bases, with 12 bases left between them. CDR3 sequence (DNA): TGCAGTGCTAGAGATCGAGGGATAGGCTATGGCTACACCTTC. This sequence encodes CSARDRGIGYGYTF.

This clonotype was seen a handful of times. V gene TRBV10-3 combines with J gene TRBJ1-1; D perhaps matches TRBD1 (5 bases). The germline CDR1 and CDR2 sequences are ENHRY and SYGVKD. CDR3 length: 12 amino acids. Trimming pared 11 bases from V and 0 bases from J, leaving 10 bases between. CDR3 nucleotide sequence: TGTGCCGCGGGAGGGGTGAACACTGAAGCTTTCTTT. Encoded protein: CAAGGVNTEAFF.

In its sample, this clonotype was seen a few times. The chain employs TRBV10-3 and TRBJ1-2; D remains ambiguous. V lost 7 bases to trimming and J lost 4 bases, with 13 bases between them. The germline V gene encodes CDR1 ENHRY and CDR2 SYGVKD. The CDR3 sequence is 13 residues long. The CDR3: CAITPSVGYGYTF. The DNA of the CDR3 is TGTGCCATCACTCCCAGCGTGGGCTATGGCTACACCTTC.

The chain employs TRBV6-1 and TRBJ1-6; unclear D gene. The V end lost 2 bases, the J end lost 7 bases, and 6 bases lay between the germline ends. CDR1 is MNHNS and CDR2 is SASEGT in the germline V gene. The CDR3 contains 13 residues. CDR3: CASSERENSPLHF. CDR3 in DNA: TGTGCCAGCAGTGAACGTGAGAATTCACCCCTCCACTTT.

This clonotype was counted only a few times. The chain employs TRBV27 and TRBJ1-1; no clear D gene. V gave up 7 bases and J gave up 0 bases, with 15 bases separating them. The germline CDR1 and CDR2 sequences are MNHEY and SMNVEV (reference sequence). The CDR3 contains 15 residues. CDR3 sequence: CASTYSPQLNTEAFF. The CDR3 DNA reads TGTGCCAGCACATATTCCCCCCAACTGAACACTGAAGCTTTCTTT.